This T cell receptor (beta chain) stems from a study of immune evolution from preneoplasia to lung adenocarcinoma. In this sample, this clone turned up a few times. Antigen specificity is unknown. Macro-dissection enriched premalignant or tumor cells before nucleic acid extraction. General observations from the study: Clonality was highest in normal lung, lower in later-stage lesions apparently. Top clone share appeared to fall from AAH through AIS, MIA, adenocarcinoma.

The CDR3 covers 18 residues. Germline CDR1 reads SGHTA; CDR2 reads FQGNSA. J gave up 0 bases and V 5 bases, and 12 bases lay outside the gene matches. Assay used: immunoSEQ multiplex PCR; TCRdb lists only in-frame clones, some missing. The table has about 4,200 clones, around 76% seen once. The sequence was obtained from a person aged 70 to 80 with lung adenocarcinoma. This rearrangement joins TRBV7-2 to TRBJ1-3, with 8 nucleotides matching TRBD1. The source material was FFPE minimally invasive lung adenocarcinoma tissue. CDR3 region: CASSPRDRTTSSGNTIYF. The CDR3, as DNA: TGTGCCAGCAGCCCCCGGGACAGGACTACCAGCTCTGGAAACACCATATATTTT.